The rows below give T cell receptor beta chains drawn from one sample of a study of Ad26.COV2.S vaccination and SARS-CoV-2 variants. Assay: immunoSEQ multiplex PCR; the TCRdb copy retains only in-frame clones and omits some. The sample includes around 300,000 clones, roughly 89% of them seen just once. The sample was peripheral blood, taken in a trial of Ad26.COV2.S vaccine versus placebo. These receptors were taken from a person aged 18 to 65 who received the Ad26.COV2.S COVID-19 vaccine or a placebo. Each CDR3 is given with its conserved first and last residue. The D gene is left open where the match is weak. The size entry is marked missing in some rows and otherwise reads once, few, many or a size class.

NA,TRBJ2-1,TRBV5-1,NA,TGCGCCAGCAGCAAAACAGGGTCCAATGAGCAGTTCTTC,CASSKTGSNEQFF
TRBD1,TRBJ2-2,TRBV7-2,NA,TGTGCCAGCAGCCCCAAGACAGGGGAGAACACCGGGGAGCTGTTTTTT,CASSPKTGENTGELFF
NA,TRBJ1-1,TRBV7-2,NA,TGTGCCAGCAGCTTAGCCGGGGGAGGCACTGAAGCTTTCTTT,CASSLAGGGTEAFF
TRBD1,TRBJ1-4,TRBV5-1,NA,TGCGCCAGCAGCCTAGGACAGGGGGAGGCTAATGAAAAACTGTTTTTT,CASSLGQGEANEKLFF
NA,TRBJ2-7,TRBV5-1,NA,TGCGCCAGCAGCTTGGATCCAGGGCCCGAGCAGTACTTC,CASSLDPGPEQYF
NA,TRBJ2-7,TRBV3-1/TRBV3-2,NA,TGTGCCAGCAGCCAAGGTCAAGCGGAGATCTACGAGCAGTACTTC,CASSQGQAEIYEQYF
NA,TRBJ1-2,TRBV28,NA,TGTGCCAGCAGGGTCCAGGGCTCAGCTAACTATGGCTACACCTTC,CASRVQGSANYGYTF
NA,TRBJ1-2,TRBV7-2,NA,TGTGCCAGCAGCTTAGAGCCAAGGTATGGCTACACCTTC,CASSLEPRYGYTF
TRBD1,TRBJ1-5,TRBV24-1,NA,TGTGCCACCAGCACCGCGGACAGGGGGCCTTGGAATCAGCCCCAGCATTTT,CATSTADRGPWNQPQHF
NA,TRBJ2-1,TRBV7-2,NA,TGTGCCAGCAGCTTACAGGGGGGTGCGGTCTCTTCCTACAATGAGCAGTTCTTC,CASSLQGGAVSSYNEQFF
NA,TRBJ1-5,TRBV28,NA,TGTGCCACCGGGGACCCTGAACGCAATCAGCCCCAGCATTTT,CATGDPERNQPQHF
NA,TRBJ1-3,TRBV7-6,once,TGTGCCAGCAGCTTAAGGGAAGAAGGAAACACCATATATTTT,CASSLREEGNTIYF
NA,TRBJ2-1,TRBV9,NA,TGTGCCAGCAGCGTGGCCGGAGGGGGGATGGATGAGCAGTTCTTC,CASSVAGGGMDEQFF
NA,TRBJ1-4,TRBV2,few,TGTGCCAGCAGTGAAGCTGGGCAGTATTCAGGAAAACTGTTTTTT,CASSEAGQYSGKLFF
TRBD1,TRBJ2-7,TRBV6-5,NA,TGTGCCAGCACCAGGACAGGGGGCGAGGGCGAGCAGTACTTC,CASTRTGGEGEQYF
NA,TRBJ1-1,TRBV5-6,NA,TGTGCCAGCAAACGCGACTACGGCACTGAAGCTTTCTTT,CASKRDYGTEAFF
TRBD2,TRBJ2-1,TRBV6-5,NA,TGTGCCAGCTGGCTAGCGGGCAGACCCCATGAGCAGTTCTTC,CASWLAGRPHEQFF
TRBD1,TRBJ1-6,TRBV4-3,NA,TGCGCCAGCAGCCAAGAGGACAGGGGGCTTTATAATTCACCCCTCCACTTT,CASSQEDRGLYNSPLHF
TRBD1,TRBJ2-7,TRBV4-1,NA,TGCGCCAGCAGCCAAGTTCCGGGACAGGGGGCTGGGAGGCAGTACTTC,CASSQVPGQGAGRQYF
TRBD1,TRBJ2-3,TRBV18,NA,TGTGCCAGCTCACCACCGGTAGGGGGCGATGGCACAGATACGCAGTATTTT,CASSPPVGGDGTDTQYF
NA,TRBJ1-1,TRBV24-1,NA,TGTGCCACGCAACCAGGGGAATCGAACACTGAAGCTTTCTTT,CATQPGESNTEAFF
TRBD2,TRBJ2-4,TRBV3-1/TRBV3-2,NA,TGTGCCAGCAGCCCCCGGGGGGGCCCCCAGTACTTC,CASSPRGGPQYF
NA,TRBJ1-1,TRBV5-1,NA,TGCGCCAGCAGCCTCTCCCCGGCAGGGAACACTGAAGCTTTCTTT,CASSLSPAGNTEAFF
TRBD2,TRBJ2-1,TRBV10-2,NA,TGCGCCAGCAGTGCCAATCTAGCGGGGGAATACAATGAGCAGTTCTTC,CASSANLAGEYNEQFF
NA,TRBJ1-1,TRBV4-3,NA,TGCGCCAGCAGCCAATGGGTAAAACAGGGAAGAGGAACTGAAGCTTTCTTT,CASSQWVKQGRGTEAFF
TRBD1,TRBJ2-7,TRBV7-9,NA,TGTGCCAGCAGTAAAGGGCAGGGGGCTTACGAGCAGTACTTC,CASSKGQGAYEQYF
TRBD1,TRBJ2-6,TRBV4-2,NA,TGTGCCAGCAGCCAATCACAGGGGGCTGGGGCCAACGTCCTGACTTTC,CASSQSQGAGANVLTF
NA,TRBJ1-3,TRBV7-9,once,TGTGCCAGCAGCTTAGTCGGGGCGTACCTTCAAACTGGAAACACCATATATTTT,CASSLVGAYLQTGNTIYF
NA,TRBJ2-2,TRBV19,NA,TGTGCCAGTAGCTTGACATACCCTGACGGGGAGCTGTTTTTT,CASSLTYPDGELFF
NA,TRBJ2-2,TRBV15,NA,TGTGCCACCAGCACTACTAGAAATACCGGGGAGCTGTTTTTT,CATSTTRNTGELFF
NA,TRBJ1-4,TRBV7-9,few,TGTGCCAGCAGCTCAAGGGAGAGAACTAATGAAAAACTGTTTTTT,CASSSRERTNEKLFF
TRBD2,TRBJ2-3,TRBV5-1,NA,TGCGCCAGCAGCTTGGCCCTCATTAGCGGGGGGGCGATAGATACGCAGTATTTT,CASSLALISGGAIDTQYF
NA,TRBJ1-1,TRBV10-3,NA,TGTGCCATCAGTGAAAGGAGAGAAGGAGCTTTCTTT,CAISERREGAFF
NA,TRBJ2-5,TRBV18,NA,TGTGCCAGCTCACCGGTCGGGGGCCCAGAGACCCAGTACTTC,CASSPVGGPETQYF
TRBD1,TRBJ1-5,TRBV30,NA,TGTGCCTGGAATCTGGACAGGGAGGAGCCCCAGCATTTT,CAWNLDREEPQHF
NA,TRBJ2-7,TRBV7-9,NA,TGTGCCAGCAGCTTAGACAGCTCCTACGAGCAGTACTTC,CASSLDSSYEQYF
TRBD2,TRBJ2-7,TRBV2,few,TGTGCCAGCAGCCCTCGACTAGCGGGACTTGCCTACGAGCAGTACTTC,CASSPRLAGLAYEQYF
TRBD2,TRBJ2-1,TRBV19,NA,TGTGCCAGTACCATCCGGGGGGGCTCCTACAATGAGCAGTTCTTC,CASTIRGGSYNEQFF
TRBD1,TRBJ2-5,TRBV18,NA,TGTGCCAGCTCACAGGACAGGGGAGACCAAGAGACCCAGTACTTC,CASSQDRGDQETQYF
NA,TRBJ1-2,TRBV20-1,NA,TGCAGTGCTAGTGATCGGAACTTAGGGGGAACTGGCTACACCTTC,CSASDRNLGGTGYTF
NA,TRBJ1-2,TRBV28,once,TGTGCCAGCAGGGGGACATTTGGCTACACCTTC,CASRGTFGYTF
NA,TRBJ2-3,TRBV19,NA,TGTGCCAGTAGCGCAATCTCAGATACGCAGTATTTT,CASSAISDTQYF
NA,TRBJ2-5,TRBV21-1,NA,TGTGCCAGCAGCAAATCTGAGACTAGCGGGAGTTGGGGGGAGACCCAGTACTTC,CASSKSETSGSWGETQYF
NA,TRBJ2-1,TRBV13,NA,TGTGCCAGCAGCTTACTAGCGATGGAATATTCGCAGTTCTTC,CASSLLAMEYSQFF
TRBD1,TRBJ1-2,TRBV5-6,NA,TGTGCCAGCAGCGTAGGACAGGGAGGAAGCTACACCTTC,CASSVGQGGSYTF
NA,TRBJ1-5,TRBV19,NA,TGTGCCAGTAGTATAAGTGGATGGAGCCAGCCCCAGCATTTT,CASSISGWSQPQHF
NA,TRBJ2-7,TRBV15,NA,TGTGCCACCAGCAGGGACAGAAACTCCTACGAGCAGTACTTC,CATSRDRNSYEQYF
TRBD1,TRBJ2-7,TRBV10-1,once,TGCGCCAGCAGCGAACTAATACCGGGACAGGGGTTTTCCTACGAGCAGTACTTC,CASSELIPGQGFSYEQYF
TRBD1,TRBJ1-5,TRBV28,NA,TGTGCCAGCAGTACTCTGGTCGAGTATAGGACAGGAGATTATAGCAATCAGCCCCAGCATTTT,CASSTLVEYRTGDYSNQPQHF
NA,TRBJ2-2,TRBV27,once,TGTGCCAGCCGCCGTTTCACCGGGGAGCTGTTTTTT,CASRRFTGELFF
NA,TRBJ2-7,TRBV25-1,NA,TGTGCCAGCAGTGAATACCGGGACGTTACCTACGAGCAGTACTTC,CASSEYRDVTYEQYF
TRBD1,TRBJ2-1,TRBV27,NA,TGTGCCAGCAGTTTCATCCCCGGGACAGGCCGGGGTAGTGAGCAGTTCTTC,CASSFIPGTGRGSEQFF
TRBD2,TRBJ2-1,TRBV9,NA,TGTGCCAGCAGCGGAAGGACTAGCGGGGGGGCTGAGCAGTTCTTC,CASSGRTSGGAEQFF
NA,TRBJ1-4,TRBV16,NA,TGTGCCAGCAGCCAATTTCTGGGGGCCAATGAAAAACTGTTTTTT,CASSQFLGANEKLFF
TRBD2,TRBJ2-7,TRBV7-2,NA,TGTGCCAGCAGCCCGACTAGCGGGTCCTACGAGCAGTACTTC,CASSPTSGSYEQYF
NA,TRBJ1-6,TRBV19,NA,TGTGCCAGTAGCCCCAAGGGGTGGGATTATAATTCACCCCTCCACTTT,CASSPKGWDYNSPLHF
TRBD1,TRBJ2-7,TRBV5-4,NA,TGTGCCAGCAGCACCCAGGGGGACACCTACGAGCAGTACTTC,CASSTQGDTYEQYF